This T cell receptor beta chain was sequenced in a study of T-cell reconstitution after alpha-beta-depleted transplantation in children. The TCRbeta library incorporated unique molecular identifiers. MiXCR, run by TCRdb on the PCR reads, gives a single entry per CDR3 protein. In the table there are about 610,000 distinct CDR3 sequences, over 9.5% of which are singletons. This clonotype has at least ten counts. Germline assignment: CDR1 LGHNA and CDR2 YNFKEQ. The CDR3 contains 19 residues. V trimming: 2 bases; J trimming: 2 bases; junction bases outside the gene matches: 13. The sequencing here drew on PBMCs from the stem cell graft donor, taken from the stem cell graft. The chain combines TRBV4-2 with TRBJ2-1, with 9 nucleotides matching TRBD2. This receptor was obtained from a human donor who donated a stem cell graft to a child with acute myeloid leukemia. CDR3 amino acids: CASSQSPPRSSGAYNEQFF. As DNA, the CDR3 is TGTGCCAGCAGCCAAAGCCCCCCCCGCTCTAGCGGGGCCTACAATGAGCAGTTCTTC.